Listed here are 30 T cell receptor beta chains from one sample, sequenced in a study of T cells in localized non-small cell lung cancer. This table comes from immunoSEQ multiplex PCR, and its TCRdb copy is limited to in-frame clones, with some not included. Of about 39,000 clones listed, 75% to 85% were seen once; the top ten hold over 30%. The input for sequencing was PBMCs, taken before any cancer treatment. Receptors were obtained from a woman aged 40-69 years with stage II squamous cell lung carcinoma.

In DNA, the CDR3 is TGCGCCAGCAGTTCCGGGACTAGTGGTACTGGCGGGGAGCTGTTTTTT. Amino acids: CASSSGTSGTGGELFF. The chain recombines TRBV5-1 with TRBJ2-2, with 8 bases fitting TRBD2. Germline CDR1 reads SGHRS; CDR2 reads YFSETQ. The CDR3 is 16 amino acids. After removal of 5 bases from V and 7 bases from J, the junction contained 13 bases not matched to a gene.

CDR3 sequence reads: CASSLNNGAGETQYF. Here the CDR3 DNA reads TGTGCCAGCAGCTTAAACAACGGTGCCGGGGAAACGCAGTATTTT. The chain couples TRBV7-2 to TRBJ2-3; possible D gene TRBD2, 5 bases. CDR3 length equals 15 residues. Germline V gene sequence: CDR1 SGHTA, CDR2 FQGNSA. The V end was cut by 2 bases, the J end by 9 bases, with 18 bases between. The full variable domain, rest sourced from reference TRBV7-2 and TRBJ2-3, is GAGVSQSPSNKVTEKGKDVELRCDPISGHTALYWYRQSLGQGLEFLIYFQGNSAPDKSGLPSDRFSAERTGGSVSTLTIQRTQQEDSAVYLCASSLNNGAGETQYFGPGTRLTVL.

The CDR3 protein is CASSQALAATDTQYF. CDR3 nucleotide sequence: TGTGCCAGCAGCCAAGCGCTAGCGGCCACAGATACGCAGTATTTT. The rearrangement joins TRBV14 to TRBJ2-3; 7 bases are shared with TRBD2. Looked up from germline, CDR1 is SGHDN and CDR2 is FVKESK. V trimming: 1 base; J trimming: 2 bases; junction bases outside the gene matches: 3. CDR3 length: 15 residues.

The chain has TRBV6-1 and TRBJ2-3; the D is unclear. The CDR3 length is 15 residues. Germline V CDR1 and CDR2: MNHNS, SASEGT. V was cut by 11 bases and J by 2 bases, with 20 bases left in between. Written as DNA, the CDR3 is TGTGCCCTTGCCCCCACCTATATAAACACAGATACGCAGTATTTT. This translates into CALAPTYINTDTQYF.

The V gene is TRBV7-9, the J gene TRBJ2-5; D may be TRBD1 (6 bases). The V gene's germline CDR1 is SEHNR and CDR2 FQNEAQ (reference sequence). The CDR3 loop spans 14 amino acids. V gave up 7 bases and J gave up 4 bases, with 16 bases separating them. The CDR3 coding sequence is TGTGCCAGCAACATCAAGGGGGACGTAGAGACCCAGTACTTC. Translation: CASNIKGDVETQYF.

The chain recombines TRBV18 with TRBJ2-4; TRBD2 matches 7 bases. The CDR3 is 16 residues long. The trim removed 3 bases at V and 0 bases at J, leaving 5 bases unmatched. From germline, CDR1 is KGHSH and CDR2 LQKENI. The CDR3 loop is CASSPPSGVAKNIQYF. In DNA, the CDR3 is TGTGCCAGCTCACCCCCGAGCGGGGTAGCCAAAAACATTCAGTACTTC.

The chain couples TRBV29-1 to TRBJ2-5; the D gene is possibly TRBD2 (6 bases). This CDR3 is built from 13 residues. V was clipped by 4 bases and J by 5 bases, with 14 bases between them. CDR1 is SQVTM, CDR2 ANQGSEA, per germline. CDR3 amino acids: CSVGKGLGETQYF. The CDR3 DNA reads TGCAGCGTTGGCAAGGGACTCGGGGAGACCCAGTACTTC.

The gene calls are TRBV5-1 and TRBJ2-3, with 7 bases aligning to TRBD2. CDR1 and CDR2 from the germline V gene are SGHRS and YFSETQ. V was pared by 4 bases and J by 5 bases, with 10 bases of the junction left unmatched. The CDR3 loop spans 15 amino acids. This CDR3 is CASSESGNGLDTQYF. CDR3 coding DNA: TGCGCCAGCAGCGAGAGCGGGAACGGGTTAGATACGCAGTATTTT.

V and J are TRBV4-3 and TRBJ2-6; no definite D call. The CDR3 length is 16 residues. Germline lookup yields CDR1 LGHNA and CDR2 YSLEER. The V gene lost 0 bases and the J gene lost 2 bases, with 8 bases spanning the gap. Written as DNA, the CDR3 is TGCGCCAGCAGCCAAGACACAGTGGCTGGGGCCAACGTCCTGACTTTC. Translating gives CASSQDTVAGANVLTF.

This chain uses TRBV7-6 with TRBJ2-1; TRBD2 aligns across 7 bases. The CDR3 extends over 16 amino acids. From germline, CDR1 is SGHVS and CDR2 FNYEAQ. J gave up 2 bases and V 3 bases, and 7 bases lay outside the gene matches. The CDR3 DNA follows: TGTGCCAGCAGCTTGTCTAGCGGAGGCCCCTACAATGAGCAGTTCTTC. This codes for CASSLSSGGPYNEQFF.

The V gene is TRBV29-1, the J gene TRBJ1-3; D ambiguous. V was pared by 4 bases and J by 3 bases, with 16 bases between. Germline V lookup: CDR1 SQVTM, CDR2 ANQGSEA. The CDR3 length is 15 residues. The CDR3 sequence: CSVGEPYLGGNTIYF. The CDR3 coding sequence is TGCAGCGTTGGGGAGCCCTATTTGGGTGGAAACACCATATATTTT.

The CDR3 DNA sequence: TGTGCCAGCTCACCACGACCGGACCAAAGGGGAGATACGCAGTATTTT. Residues: CASSPRPDQRGDTQYF. The chain employs TRBV18 and TRBJ2-3, with D maybe TRBD1 (5 bases). This CDR3 has 16 residues. Trimming shortened V by 1 base and J by 5 bases, and 16 bases separated the two germline ends. CDR1 KGHSH and CDR2 LQKENI come from the germline V gene.

This clone occurred a few times. This rearrangement joins TRBV27 to TRBJ2-1; D gene ambiguous. Deletions cut 3 bases from V and 0 bases from J, with 9 bases between. Per germline, CDR1 MNHEY and CDR2 SMNVEV (reference sequence). This CDR3 has 15 amino acids. CDR3 loop: CASSFRAGSYNEQFF. The CDR3 DNA sequence: TGTGCCAGCAGTTTTAGGGCTGGCTCCTACAATGAGCAGTTCTTC.

The chain is built from TRBV29-1 and TRBJ1-1; 9 bases are a match to TRBD1. The CDR3 contains 14 residues. CDR1 and CDR2 from the germline V gene are SQVTM and ANQGSEA. V was pared by 4 bases and J by 1 base, with 4 bases of the junction left unmatched. The CDR3 nucleotides read TGCAGCGTTGTTGGACAGGGGTGGAACACTGAAGCTTTCTTT. This encodes CSVVGQGWNTEAFF.

The chain uses TRBV19 and TRBJ2-1, with 7 bases lining up with TRBD1. Germline CDR1 is LNHDA and CDR2 is SQIVND (reference sequence). The junction had 13 bases not matched to a gene; V was cut back by 5 bases and J by 0 bases. The length of the CDR3 is 18 residues. CDR3 residues: CASSSVGWDSGSYNEQFF. The CDR3 DNA reads as TGTGCCAGTAGTTCAGTCGGATGGGACAGCGGCTCCTACAATGAGCAGTTCTTC.

This clone was found once. The J gene is TRBJ2-3, the V gene TRBV9; 8 bases line up with TRBD1. CDR3 length equals 16 residues. CDR1 and CDR2 from the germline V gene are SGDLS and YYNGEE. V lost 3 bases and J lost 4; bases outside the gene matches: 10. CDR3 in DNA: TGTGCCAGCAGCGAGCAGGGGGCGCTTAGTCCAGATACGCAGTATTTT. Translating it yields CASSEQGALSPDTQYF.

This clone was counted a single time. The rearrangement uses TRBV19 and TRBJ1-5; no reliable D call. V was cut by 3 bases and J by 2 bases, with 11 bases left in between. The CDR3 covers 15 residues. Germline CDR1 is LNHDA and CDR2 is SQIVND (reference sequence). CDR3 nucleotides: TGTGCCAGTAGTATTGTCCCGTGGGGCAATCAGCCCCAGCATTTT. Translated: CASSIVPWGNQPQHF. The variable domain in full, completed from reference TRBV19 and TRBJ1-5, reads DGGITQSPKYLFRKEGQNVTLSCEQNLNHDAMYWYRQDPGQGLRLIYYSQIVNDFQKGDIAEGYSVSREKKESFPLTVTSAQKNPTAFYLCASSIVPWGNQPQHFGDGTRLSIL.

The rearrangement links TRBV6-1 to TRBJ2-1, with a weak D call TRBD1 (6 bases). The CDR3 totals 15 residues. The germline V gene encodes CDR1 MNHNS and CDR2 SASEGT. V shed 2 bases and J shed 0 bases, with 8 bases lying between them. The chain's CDR3 is CASSEWGPSYNEQFF. In nucleotides, the CDR3 is TGTGCCAGCAGTGAATGGGGGCCCTCCTACAATGAGCAGTTCTTC.

The gene calls are TRBV5-1 and TRBJ2-1, with TRBD2 matching 12 bases. Germline trimming cut 4 bases from V and 7 bases from J; bases unmatched to any gene: 6. From germline, CDR1 is SGHRS and CDR2 YFSETQ. The CDR3 length is 15 residues. CDR3 loop: CASSQLAGGGNEQFF. Here the CDR3 DNA reads TGCGCCAGCAGCCAACTAGCGGGGGGCGGGAATGAGCAGTTCTTC.

J is TRBJ1-5 and V is TRBV5-1, with 7 bases identical to TRBD1. V lost 1 base to trimming and J lost 5 bases; unmatched junction nucleotides: 3. The CDR3 runs to 14 residues. Germline V gene sequence: CDR1 SGHRS, CDR2 YFSETQ. The CDR3 DNA reads as TGCGCCAGCAGCTTGACAGGGACAGATCAGCCCCAGCATTTT. This translates into CASSLTGTDQPQHF.

The V gene is TRBV19, the J gene TRBJ2-1; a weak D match, TRBD2 (7 bases). V was cut by 1 base and J by 8 bases, with 12 bases left in between. CDR1 LNHDA and CDR2 SQIVND come from the germline V gene (reference sequence). CDR3 length: 14 residues. CDR3 DNA sequence: TGTGCCAGTAGTATAGGGGGGGGCCTAGATGAGCAGTTCTTC. Translating it yields CASSIGGGLDEQFF.

The chain carries TRBV7-2 and TRBJ2-2; no firm D call. The CDR3 covers 14 residues. V shed 3 bases and J shed 4 bases, with 9 bases lying between them. Germline V gene lookup returns CDR1 SGHTA and CDR2 FQGNSA. The CDR3 DNA reads TGTGCCAGCAGCTTTCTCCTTTCCACCGGGGAGCTGTTTTTT. Translation gives CASSFLLSTGELFF.

This clone was recorded only once. The rearrangement joins TRBV4-2 to TRBJ2-6, with 9 bases that match TRBD1. V lost 0 bases to trimming and J lost 2 bases; unmatched junction nucleotides: 8. This CDR3 spans 19 amino acids. The germline gives CDR1 LGHNA, CDR2 YNFKEQ. CDR3 in DNA: TGTGCCAGCAGCCAAGAGGTAGTGGGACAGGGTGCTGGGGCCAACGTCCTGACTTTC. Its protein product is CASSQEVVGQGAGANVLTF.

The gene calls are TRBV13 and TRBJ2-1, with TRBD2 matching over 12 bases. Germline CDR1 and CDR2: PRHDT and FYEKMQ (reference sequence). This CDR3 region has 16 residues. V was clipped by 4 bases and J by 1 base; unmatched bases: 2. The CDR3 spells CASSSGTSGSYNEQFF. The CDR3 DNA reads as TGTGCCAGCAGCTCCGGGACTAGCGGGTCCTACAATGAGCAGTTCTTC.

The chain carries TRBV6-5 and TRBJ2-7; TRBD1 is a possible D gene (5 bases). The V and J ends lost 0 bases and 6 bases respectively, with 12 bases between them. Germline values: CDR1 MNHEY, CDR2 SVGAGI. The CDR3 runs to 14 residues. The CDR3 nucleotides are TGTGCCAGCAGTTACTCGAATCGAAGGGGCGAGCAGTACTTC. Its protein product is CASSYSNRRGEQYF.

The chain combines TRBV5-4 with TRBJ2-1; D might be TRBD1 (6 bases). The ends were cut back, 4 bases at V and 5 bases at J, with 10 bases in the middle. CDR1 SGHNT and CDR2 YYREEE come from the germline V gene (reference sequence). CDR3 length equals 13 residues. The CDR3 DNA follows: TGTGCCAGCAGCACCGGACAGCACAATGAGCAGTTCTTC. It is translated as CASSTGQHNEQFF.

This sequence joins TRBV19 and TRBJ2-5; 7 bases align to TRBD2. The junction had 10 bases not matched to a gene; V was cut back by 3 bases and J by 0 bases. CDR3 length: 17 residues. Germline CDR1 LNHDA, CDR2 SQIVND (reference sequence). CDR3 DNA: TGTGCCAGTAGTATGCCCCTGGGAGCGGGACACCAAGAGACCCAGTACTTC. It yields the protein CASSMPLGAGHQETQYF.

The rearrangement links TRBV5-5 to TRBJ1-3, with a tentative D call TRBD1 (5 bases). V was clipped by 1 base and J by 8 bases, with 10 bases between them. CDR1 is SGHKS, CDR2 YYEKEE, per germline (reference sequence). This CDR3 is built from 13 residues. The DNA of the CDR3 is TGTGCCAGCAGCTTGCCGGGGGGAGACACCATATATTTT. It translates to CASSLPGGDTIYF.

The chain joins TRBV7-6 to TRBJ1-4; maybe TRBD1 (6 bases). The germline CDR1 and CDR2 sequences are SGHVS and FNYEAQ. Trimming cost V 4 bases and J 4 bases, with 10 bases left between them. The CDR3 is made up of 14 amino acids. In DNA form, the CDR3 reads TGTGCCAGCAGCTCGGGACAAAATAATGAAAAACTGTTTTTT. It encodes CASSSGQNNEKLFF.

The V call is TRBV7-9, the J call TRBJ2-5, with 8 bases aligning to TRBD1. This CDR3 contains 15 residues. In germline, CDR1 is SEHNR, CDR2 FQNEAQ (reference sequence). Trimming took 4 bases from V and 4 from J; bases not matched to a gene: 8. The CDR3 is CASSSLQGELETQYF. The CDR3 DNA sequence: TGTGCCAGCAGCTCACTACAGGGGGAGTTAGAGACCCAGTACTTC.